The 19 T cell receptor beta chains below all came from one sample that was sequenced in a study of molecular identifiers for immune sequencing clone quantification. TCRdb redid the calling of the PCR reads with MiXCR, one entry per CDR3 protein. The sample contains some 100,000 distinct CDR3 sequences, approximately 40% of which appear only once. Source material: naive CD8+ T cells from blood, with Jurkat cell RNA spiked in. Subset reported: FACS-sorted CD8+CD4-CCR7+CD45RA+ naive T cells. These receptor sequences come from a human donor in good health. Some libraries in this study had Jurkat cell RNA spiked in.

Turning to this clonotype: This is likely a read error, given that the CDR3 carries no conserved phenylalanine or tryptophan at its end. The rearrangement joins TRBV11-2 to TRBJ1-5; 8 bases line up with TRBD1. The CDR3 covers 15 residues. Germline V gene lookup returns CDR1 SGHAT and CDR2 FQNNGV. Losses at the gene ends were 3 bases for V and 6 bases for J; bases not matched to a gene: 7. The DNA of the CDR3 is TGTGCCAGCAGCTTTGGGACAGGAATGGGTCAGCCCCAGCATTAT. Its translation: CASSFGTGMGQPQHY.

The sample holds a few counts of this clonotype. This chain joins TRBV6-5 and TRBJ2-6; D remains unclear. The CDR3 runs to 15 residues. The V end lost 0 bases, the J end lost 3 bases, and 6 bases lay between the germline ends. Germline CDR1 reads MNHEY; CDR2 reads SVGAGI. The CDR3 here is CASSYSIGGANVLTF. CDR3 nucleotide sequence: TGTGCCAGCAGTTACTCGATAGGTGGGGCCAACGTCCTGACTTTC.

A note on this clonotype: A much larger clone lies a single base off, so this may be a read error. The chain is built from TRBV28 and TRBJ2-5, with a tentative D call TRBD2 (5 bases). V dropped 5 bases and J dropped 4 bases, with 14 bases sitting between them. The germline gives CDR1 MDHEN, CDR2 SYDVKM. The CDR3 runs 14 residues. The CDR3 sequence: CASSPWGVRETQYF. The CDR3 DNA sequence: TGTGCCAGCAGTCCGTGGGGAGTTCGAGAGACCCAGTACTTC.

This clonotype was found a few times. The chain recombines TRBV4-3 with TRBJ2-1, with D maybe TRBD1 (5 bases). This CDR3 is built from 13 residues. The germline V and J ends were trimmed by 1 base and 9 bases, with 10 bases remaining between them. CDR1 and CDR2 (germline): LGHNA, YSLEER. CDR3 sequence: CASSQGVRGEQFF. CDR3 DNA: TGCGCCAGCAGCCAAGGGGTTAGGGGTGAGCAGTTCTTC.

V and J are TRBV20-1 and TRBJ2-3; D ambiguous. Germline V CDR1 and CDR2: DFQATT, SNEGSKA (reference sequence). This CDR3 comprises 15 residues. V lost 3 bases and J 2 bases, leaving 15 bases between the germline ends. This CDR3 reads CSASSYGRNTDTQYF. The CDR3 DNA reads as TGCAGTGCTAGTTCGTACGGAAGAAACACAGATACGCAGTATTTT.

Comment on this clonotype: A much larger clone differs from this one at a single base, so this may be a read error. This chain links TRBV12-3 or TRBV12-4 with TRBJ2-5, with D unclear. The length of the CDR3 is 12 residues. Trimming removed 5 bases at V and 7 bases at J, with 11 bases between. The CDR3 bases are TGTGCCAGCAGTGGCGTTGAGGTGACCCAGTACTTC. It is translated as CASSGVEVTQYF.

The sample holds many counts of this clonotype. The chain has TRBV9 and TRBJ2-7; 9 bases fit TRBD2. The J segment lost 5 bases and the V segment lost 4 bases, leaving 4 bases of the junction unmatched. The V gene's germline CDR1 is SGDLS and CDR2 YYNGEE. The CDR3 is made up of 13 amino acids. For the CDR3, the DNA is TGTGCCAGCAGCCCCGGGACTAGCCACGAGCAGTACTTC. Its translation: CASSPGTSHEQYF. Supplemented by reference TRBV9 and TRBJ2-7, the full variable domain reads DSGVTQTPKHLITATGQRVTLRCSPRSGDLSVYWYQQSLDQGLQFLIQYYNGEERAKGNILERFSAQQFPDLHSELNLSSLELGDSALYFCASSPGTSHEQYFGPGTRLTVT.

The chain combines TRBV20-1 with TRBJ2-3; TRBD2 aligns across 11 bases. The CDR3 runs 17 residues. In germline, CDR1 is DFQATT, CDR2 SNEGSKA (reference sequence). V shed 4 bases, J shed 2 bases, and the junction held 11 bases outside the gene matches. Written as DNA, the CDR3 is TGCAGTGCTAACCACCCGGGACTAGCGGTAACCACAGATACGCAGTATTTT. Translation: CSANHPGLAVTTDTQYF.

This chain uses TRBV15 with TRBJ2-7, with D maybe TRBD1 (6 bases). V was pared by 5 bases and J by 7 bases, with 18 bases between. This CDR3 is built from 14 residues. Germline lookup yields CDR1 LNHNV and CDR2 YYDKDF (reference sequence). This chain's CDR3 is CATSGRQDLREQYF. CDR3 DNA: TGTGCCACCAGCGGCAGACAGGATCTGAGGGAGCAGTACTTC.

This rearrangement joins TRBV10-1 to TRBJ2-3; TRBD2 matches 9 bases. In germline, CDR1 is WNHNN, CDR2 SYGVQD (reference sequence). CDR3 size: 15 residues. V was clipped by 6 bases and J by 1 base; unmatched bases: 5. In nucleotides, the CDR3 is TGCGCCAGCAGCCGGCTAGCGGGACGCACAGATACGCAGTATTTT. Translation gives CASSRLAGRTDTQYF.

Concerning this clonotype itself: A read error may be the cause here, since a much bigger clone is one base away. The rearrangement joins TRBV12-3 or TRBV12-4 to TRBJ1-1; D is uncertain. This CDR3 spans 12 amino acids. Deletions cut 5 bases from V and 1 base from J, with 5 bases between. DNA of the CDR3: TGTGCCAGCAGTCGACAGAACACTGAAGCTTTCTTT. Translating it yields CASSRQNTEAFF.

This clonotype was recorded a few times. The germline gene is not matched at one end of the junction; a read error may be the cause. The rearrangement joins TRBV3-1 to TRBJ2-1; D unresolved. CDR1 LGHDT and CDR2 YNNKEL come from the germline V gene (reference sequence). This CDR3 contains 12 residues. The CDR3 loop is CASSEEVGEQFF. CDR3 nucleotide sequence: TGTGCCAGCAGCGAAGAAGTTGGGGAGCAGTTCTTC.

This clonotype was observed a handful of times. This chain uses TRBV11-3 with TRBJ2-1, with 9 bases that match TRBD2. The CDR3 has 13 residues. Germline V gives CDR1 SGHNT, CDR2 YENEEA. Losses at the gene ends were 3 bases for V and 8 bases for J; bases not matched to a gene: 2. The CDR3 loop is CASSFGTSYEQFF. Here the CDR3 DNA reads TGTGCCAGCAGCTTCGGGACTAGCTATGAGCAGTTCTTC.

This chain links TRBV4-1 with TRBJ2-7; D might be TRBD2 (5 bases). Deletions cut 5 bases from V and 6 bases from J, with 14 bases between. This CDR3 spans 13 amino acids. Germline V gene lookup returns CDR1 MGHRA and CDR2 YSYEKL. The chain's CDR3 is CASSIRDKGEQYF. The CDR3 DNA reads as TGCGCCAGCAGCATCCGGGATAAAGGCGAGCAGTACTTC.

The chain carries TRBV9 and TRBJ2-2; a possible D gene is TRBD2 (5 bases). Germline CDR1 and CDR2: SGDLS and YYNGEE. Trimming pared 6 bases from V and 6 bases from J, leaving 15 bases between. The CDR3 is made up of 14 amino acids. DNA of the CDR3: TGTGCCAGCAATCGGGGAACTAACGCCGGGGAGCTGTTTTTT. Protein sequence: CASNRGTNAGELFF.

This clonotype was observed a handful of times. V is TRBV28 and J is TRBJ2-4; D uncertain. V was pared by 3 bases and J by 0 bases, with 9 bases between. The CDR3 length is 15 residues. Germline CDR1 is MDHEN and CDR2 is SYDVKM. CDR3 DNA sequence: TGTGCCAGCAGTTTCTTGCTGCTAGCCAAAAACATTCAGTACTTC. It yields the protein CASSFLLLAKNIQYF. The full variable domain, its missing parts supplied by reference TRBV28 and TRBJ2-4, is DVKVTQSSRYLVKRTGEKVFLECVQDMDHENMFWYRQDPGLGLRLIYFSYDVKMKEKGDIPEGYSVSREKKERFSLILESASTNQTSMYLCASSFLLLAKNIQYFGAGTRLSVL.

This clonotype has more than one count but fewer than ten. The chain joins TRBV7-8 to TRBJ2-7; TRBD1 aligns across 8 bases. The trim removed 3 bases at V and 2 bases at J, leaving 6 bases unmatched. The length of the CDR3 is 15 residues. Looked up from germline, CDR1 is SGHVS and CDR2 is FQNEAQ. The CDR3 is CASSFQGAYTYEQYF. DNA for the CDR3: TGTGCCAGCAGCTTCCAGGGGGCGTATACCTACGAGCAGTACTTC.

The CDR3 sequence is CASTPYPGYGQGGTDTQYF. The CDR3 coding sequence is TGTGCCAGCACCCCTTACCCTGGGTATGGTCAGGGAGGAACAGATACGCAGTATTTT. The chain uses TRBV11-2 and TRBJ2-3; maybe TRBD2 (6 bases). Trimming pared 7 bases from V and 3 bases from J, leaving 29 bases between. Germline CDR1 and CDR2: SGHAT and FQNNGV. The CDR3 length is 19 residues.

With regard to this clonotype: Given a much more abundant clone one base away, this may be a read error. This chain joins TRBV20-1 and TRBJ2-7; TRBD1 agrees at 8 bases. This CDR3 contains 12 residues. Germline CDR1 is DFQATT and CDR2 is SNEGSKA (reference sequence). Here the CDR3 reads CSAGDRGYEQHF. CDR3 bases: TGCAGTGCTGGTGACAGGGGCTACGAGCAGCACTTC.